Each of the 30 T cell receptor beta chains below was sequenced from the same sample in a study of cytomegalovirus exposure and HLA in healthy donors. The PCR employed 60 Vbeta primers together with 13 Jbeta primers. Some clones are missing from TCRdb's copy, which holds only in-frame ones; the method was immunoSEQ multiplex PCR. This table holds about 85,000 clones, over 70% found once. The sequenced material came from PBMCs. The origin of the receptors is a woman between 45 and 60 years old in good health and CMV-seropositive.

The chain links TRBV7-8 to TRBJ2-2, with 7 positions matching TRBD1. Germline values: CDR1 SGHVS, CDR2 FQNEAQ. This CDR3 is 17 amino acids long. The V segment lost 4 bases and the J segment 1 base; nucleotides outside the gene matches: 9. The CDR3 loop reads CASSSRSGTVNTGELFF. In DNA form, the CDR3 reads TGTGCCAGCAGCTCACGGTCCGGGACAGTGAACACCGGGGAGCTGTTTTTT. The whole variable domain, filled in from reference TRBV7-8 and TRBJ2-2, reads GAGVSQSPRYKVAKRGQDVALRCDPISGHVSLFWYQQALGQGPEFLTYFQNEAQLDKSGLPSDRFFAERPEGSVSTLKIQRTQQEDSAVYLCASSSRSGTVNTGELFFGEGSRLTVL.

This clone was picked up a small number of times. This chain connects TRBV5-6 to TRBJ2-7; the D is unclear. Trimming removed 0 bases from V and 7 bases from J, with 17 bases in between. CDR3 size: 15 residues. Germline-derived CDR1 and CDR2 are SGHDT and YYEEEE. Written as DNA, the CDR3 is TGTGCCAGCAGCTTGGCCCAAGTGATCCTATGGGAGCAGTACGTC. This sequence encodes CASSLAQVILWEQYV.

This chain uses TRBV27 with TRBJ1-1; a weak D match, TRBD1 (6 bases). Trimming pared 6 bases from V and 1 base from J, leaving 12 bases between. This CDR3 region has 14 residues. CDR1 is MNHEY and CDR2 is SMNVEV in the germline V gene (reference sequence). CDR3 in amino acids: CASSLDSQNTEAFF. Written as DNA, the CDR3 is TGTGCCAGCAGCTTGGACAGCCAGAACACTGAAGCTTTCTTT.

The chain links TRBV10-1 to TRBJ1-2; TRBD1 matches at 7 bases. CDR3 length: 14 residues. From germline, CDR1 is WNHNN and CDR2 SYGVQD (reference sequence). The V and J ends lost 9 bases and 4 bases, in that order; junction bases with no gene match: 11. DNA for the CDR3: TGCGCCAGAGGGGGCAGGAGGCACGCCTATGGCTACACCTTC. Its protein is CARGGRRHAYGYTF.

The chain uses TRBV7-2 and TRBJ2-1, with no clear D. The CDR3 runs to 15 residues. Germline assignment: CDR1 SGHTA and CDR2 FQGNSA. V lost 1 base and J 8 bases, leaving 15 bases between the germline ends. Here the CDR3 reads CASSLVSPRVDEQFF. The CDR3 DNA follows: TGTGCCAGCAGCTTAGTCTCCCCTCGAGTGGATGAGCAGTTCTTC.

The chain links TRBV7-9 to TRBJ2-7, with a tentative D call TRBD2 (6 bases). Trimming took 3 bases from V and 2 from J, leaving 8 bases between them. Germline V gene data show CDR1 as SEHNR and CDR2 as FQNEAQ (reference sequence). This CDR3 comprises 13 residues. The chain's CDR3 is CASSFTGAYEQYF. The DNA of the CDR3 is TGTGCCAGCAGCTTCACGGGGGCCTACGAGCAGTACTTC.

The chain is built from TRBV11-2 and TRBJ2-7, with D perhaps matching TRBD2 (6 bases). V was cut by 1 base and J by 2 bases, with 6 bases left in between. The germline CDR1 and CDR2 sequences are SGHAT and FQNNGV. This CDR3 is built from 13 residues. This chain's CDR3 is CASSLGLAYEQYF. In DNA form, the CDR3 reads TGTGCCAGCAGCTTAGGACTAGCCTACGAGCAGTACTTC.

This chain connects TRBV5-4 to TRBJ2-2; TRBD2 matches at 11 bases. V lost 2 bases, J lost 6 bases, and 3 bases stayed unmatched. The germline gives CDR1 SGHNT, CDR2 YYREEE (reference sequence). The CDR3 covers 15 residues. CDR3 protein: CASSLLAGVAGELFF. The CDR3 DNA follows: TGTGCCAGCAGCTTACTAGCGGGAGTTGCCGGGGAGCTGTTTTTT.

This rearrangement joins TRBV9 to TRBJ1-3; 8 bases line up with TRBD1. Germline V lookup: CDR1 SGDLS, CDR2 YYNGEE. V was pared by 3 bases and J by 6 bases, with 5 bases of the junction left unmatched. The CDR3 has 14 residues. This CDR3 is CASSAQGAANTIYF. The CDR3 DNA reads TGTGCCAGCAGCGCTCAGGGGGCTGCAAACACCATATATTTT.

CDR3 sequence (DNA): TGTGCCAGCTCACCGAATAGCGGATGGGGAGAGACCCAGTACTTC. It is translated as CASSPNSGWGETQYF. The chain is built from TRBV18 and TRBJ2-5, with D tentatively TRBD2 (6 bases). Per germline, CDR1 KGHSH and CDR2 LQKENI. The CDR3 sequence is 15 residues long. The ends were cut back, 3 bases at V and 4 bases at J, with 15 bases in the middle. The entire variable domain, with the rest obtained from reference TRBV18 and TRBJ2-5, is as follows: NAGVMQNPRHLVRRRGQEARLRCSPMKGHSHVYWYRQLPEEGLKFMVYLQKENIIDESGMPKERFSAEFPKEGPSILRIQQVVRGDSAAYFCASSPNSGWGETQYFGPGTRLLVL.

This rearrangement joins TRBV19 to TRBJ2-5; TRBD1 matches 7 bases. Near its end, the DNA agrees better with TRBJ2-7, so the J call may be wrong. Germline V lookup: CDR1 LNHDA, CDR2 SQIVND (reference sequence). This CDR3 spans 17 amino acids. CDR3 DNA sequence: TGTGCCAGTAGTATAGCGTCCCACAGGGGTCGCGCCTACGAGCAGTACTTC. Amino acids: CASSIASHRGRAYEQYF.

The chain combines TRBV12-5 with TRBJ2-5; D might be TRBD2 (5 bases). Trimming removed 7 bases at V and 2 bases at J, with 11 bases between. CDR1 and CDR2 from the germline V gene are LGHNT and FRNRAP. CDR3 length equals 13 residues. The CDR3: CASVSRVQETQYF. DNA of the CDR3: TGTGCTAGTGTCTCGAGGGTACAAGAGACCCAGTACTTC.

The J gene is TRBJ2-6, the V gene TRBV9; D gene unclear. V lost 0 bases and J 0 bases, leaving 4 bases between the germline ends. The CDR3 is made up of 15 amino acids. Germline V gene lookup returns CDR1 SGDLS and CDR2 YYNGEE. The CDR3 DNA reads as TGTGCCAGCAGCGTAGGCGGCTCTGGGGCCAACGTCCTGACTTTC. Translation: CASSVGGSGANVLTF.

V is TRBV2 and J is TRBJ1-1; TRBD1 is a possible D gene (5 bases). The CDR3 loop spans 14 amino acids. Germline CDR1 SNHLY, CDR2 FYNNEI. Trimming left V 1 base short and J 1 base short, with 7 bases between. The CDR3 coding sequence is TGTGCCAGCAGTGAAGGGGGGGGGAACACTGAAGCTTTCTTT. It translates to CASSEGGGNTEAFF.

V is TRBV5-1 and J is TRBJ2-3; TRBD2 agrees at 11 bases. This CDR3 contains 18 residues. Germline V CDR1 and CDR2: SGHRS, YFSETQ. V shed 2 bases, J shed 2 bases, and the junction held 10 bases outside the gene matches. CDR3 bases: TGCGCCAGCAGCTTTGGACTACTAGCGGGAGCAGACACAGATACGCAGTATTTT. Protein product: CASSFGLLAGADTDTQYF.

This chain joins TRBV7-9 and TRBJ2-7, with D maybe TRBD1 (5 bases). Trimming removed 1 base from V and 6 bases from J, with 10 bases in between. Germline V gene sequence: CDR1 SEHNR, CDR2 FQNEAQ (reference sequence). The CDR3 spans 13 residues. The DNA of the CDR3 is TGTGCCAGCAGCTTAGTTGGGGCTCGCGAGCAGTACTTC. Amino acids: CASSLVGAREQYF.

The chain employs TRBV25-1 and TRBJ2-1; D possibly corresponds to TRBD1 (8 bases). This CDR3 comprises 15 residues. V lost 6 bases, J lost 4 bases, and 16 bases lay in between. The germline V gene has CDR1 MGHDK and CDR2 SYGVNS. In nucleotides, the CDR3 is TGTGCCAGCAGCCGGGGGGACAGGTTTTACAATGAGCAGTTCTTC. Protein product: CASSRGDRFYNEQFF.

The genes are TRBV4-2 and TRBJ1-6; the match to TRBD1 covers 7 bases. This CDR3 has 17 amino acids. Germline CDR1 is LGHNA and CDR2 is YNFKEQ. Trimming at V came to 0 bases and at J to 7 bases, leaving 9 bases not matched to a gene. The chain's CDR3 is CASSQEGPDRRNSPLHF. CDR3 DNA: TGTGCCAGCAGCCAAGAGGGACCGGACAGGCGGAATTCACCCCTCCACTTT.

The chain has TRBV7-3 and TRBJ2-3; tentatively, D is TRBD2 (6 bases). Germline CDR1 reads SGHTA; CDR2 reads FQGTGA. The CDR3 has 15 amino acids. Trimming removed 4 bases from V and 0 bases from J, with 11 bases in between. The CDR3 is CASSSIADSTDTQYF. CDR3 coding DNA: TGTGCCAGCAGCTCGATAGCGGATAGCACAGATACGCAGTATTTT.

This chain links TRBV4-1 with TRBJ2-3; 8 bases line up with TRBD1. The CDR3 contains 16 residues. Germline V gives CDR1 MGHRA, CDR2 YSYEKL. J gave up 1 base and V 4 bases, and 7 bases lay outside the gene matches. CDR3 coding DNA: TGCGCCAGCAGCCCCCCCTGGGGACAGGGCACAGATACGCAGTATTTT. The encoded protein is CASSPPWGQGTDTQYF.

This clone is a singleton in its sample. The J gene is TRBJ1-1, the V gene TRBV30; 7 nucleotides align to TRBD1. There are 12 residues in the CDR3. The V and J ends lost 1 base and 4 bases, in that order; junction bases with no gene match: 0. The germline V gene encodes CDR1 GTSNPN and CDR2 SVGIG (reference sequence). CDR3 sequence (DNA): TGTGCCTGGAGTGACAGGGGCACTGAAGCTTTCTTT. Amino acid sequence: CAWSDRGTEAFF.

This chain uses TRBV7-3 with TRBJ2-3, with 13 bases fitting TRBD2. CDR3 length: 16 amino acids. V trimming: 3 bases; J trimming: 8 bases; junction bases outside the gene matches: 8. CDR1 is SGHTA and CDR2 is FQGTGA in the germline V gene. The CDR3 DNA follows: TGTGCCAGCAGCTTGGGACTAGCGGGGAGTCTCGGTACGCAGTATTTT. Its translation is CASSLGLAGSLGTQYF.

The CDR3 coding sequence is TGTGCCAGCAGTCACGATGGGGGCGGTTACGAGCAGTACTTC. Its translation: CASSHDGGGYEQYF. The chain couples TRBV28 to TRBJ2-5; D may be TRBD1 (6 bases). The DNA end lines up better with TRBJ2-7; the J call may be wrong. This CDR3 is built from 14 residues. Germline-derived CDR1 and CDR2 are MDHEN and SYDVKM.

This chain links TRBV7-8 with TRBJ1-2; D is possibly TRBD1 (6 bases). CDR1 is SGHVS and CDR2 is FQNEAQ in the germline V gene. Trimming took 10 bases from V and 7 from J, leaving 10 bases between them. This CDR3 comprises 10 residues. The CDR3 reads CATGVSGYTF. In DNA form, the CDR3 reads TGTGCCACAGGGGTTAGTGGCTACACCTTC.

The chain couples TRBV6-5 to TRBJ2-5; 9 positions agree with TRBD2. Germline assignment: CDR1 MNHEY and CDR2 SVGAGI. The J segment lost 5 bases and the V segment lost 8 bases, leaving 12 bases of the junction unmatched. The CDR3 covers 15 residues. CDR3 sequence: CASRAGASGAETQYF. The CDR3, as DNA: TGTGCCAGCCGGGCCGGGGCTAGCGGGGCGGAGACCCAGTACTTC.

The V and J genes are TRBV4-1 and TRBJ2-1; D is ambiguous. CDR1 is MGHRA, CDR2 YSYEKL, per germline. This CDR3 comprises 12 residues. The V end was cut by 2 bases, the J end by 3 bases, with 2 bases between. DNA of the CDR3: TGCGCCAGCAGCCAATACTACAATGAGCAGTTCTTC. Residues: CASSQYYNEQFF.

Regarding this clone: The junction departs from germline at one end; a sequencing error may be responsible. The rearrangement uses TRBV18 and TRBJ1-6, with D maybe TRBD1 (6 bases). CDR1 KGHSH and CDR2 LQKENI come from the germline V gene. The CDR3 runs 16 residues. DNA for the CDR3: TGTGCCAGTTCACCACCGTTCAGGGGTACGAATTCACCCCTCCACTTT. Amino acid sequence: CASSPPFRGTNSPLHF.

The rearrangement joins TRBV6-5 to TRBJ2-7, with TRBD2 identical over 7 bases. The germline V gene encodes CDR1 MNHEY and CDR2 SVGAGI. V shed 2 bases and J 0 bases; nucleotides not matched to a gene: 7. CDR3 length: 16 residues. This chain's CDR3 is CASSYGGDKSSYEQYF. The CDR3 nucleotides read TGTGCCAGCAGTTACGGGGGGGATAAGAGCTCCTACGAGCAGTACTTC.

The chain links TRBV6-1 to TRBJ1-1, with a tentative D call TRBD1 (6 bases). Germline V gene sequence: CDR1 MNHNS, CDR2 SASEGT. This CDR3 is built from 15 residues. Trimming stripped 2 bases from V and 4 bases from J, with 14 bases between. CDR3 nucleotide sequence: TGTGCCAGCAGTGAAATAGGGGAGGGGGGCACTGAAGCTTTCTTT. It codes for CASSEIGEGGTEAFF.

The CDR3 reads CASSVNPIAGTIETQYF. In nucleotides, the CDR3 is TGTGCCAGCAGCGTAAACCCCATAGCGGGGACAATAGAGACCCAGTACTTC. This sequence joins TRBV9 and TRBJ2-5; 8 nucleotides agree with TRBD2. Per germline, CDR1 SGDLS and CDR2 YYNGEE. Trimming cost V 1 base and J 4 bases; bases outside gene matches: 12. The CDR3 has 17 residues. Together with reference TRBV9 and TRBJ2-5, the CDR3 gives the full variable domain: DSGVTQTPKHLITATGQRVTLRCSPRSGDLSVYWYQQSLDQGLQFLIQYYNGEERAKGNILERFSAQQFPDLHSELNLSSLELGDSALYFCASSVNPIAGTIETQYFGPGTRLLVL.